These 5 T cell receptor beta chains originate from one sample sequenced in a study of PD-1 blockade in mismatch repair-deficient tumors. TCRdb keeps only in-frame clones here, not all; method: immunoSEQ multiplex PCR. The sample gives around 68,000 clones, more than 75% of which show up once; about 5% is in the top ten. The sample in question was peripheral blood, obtained 2 weeks after starting pembrolizumab. These receptors all stem from an adult with mismatch repair-deficient cancer.

This clone was recorded a few times. The genes are TRBV6-5 and TRBJ2-7, with TRBD2 matching over 10 bases. Germline V lookup: CDR1 MNHEY, CDR2 SVGAGI. The length of the CDR3 is 15 residues. J was trimmed by 3 bases and V by 7 bases; bases with no gene match: 9. CDR3 nucleotides: TGTGCCAGCACCTACAGCGCTAGCGGGAGCTACGAGCAGTACTTC. It yields the protein CASTYSASGSYEQYF.

J is TRBJ1-2 and V is TRBV28; no reliable D call. CDR3 size: 15 residues. Trimming stripped 1 base from V and 5 bases from J, with 14 bases between. Germline V gene sequence: CDR1 MDHEN, CDR2 SYDVKM. The DNA for the CDR3 is TGTGCCAGCAGTTTATTGGGCCCCAATTCTTATGGCTACACCTTC. It translates to CASSLLGPNSYGYTF.

This clone was counted once. This rearrangement joins TRBV6-5 to TRBJ1-1; 9 bases are shared with TRBD1. Germline V CDR1 and CDR2: MNHEY, SVGAGI. V was pared by 2 bases and J by 5 bases, with 6 bases of the junction left unmatched. This CDR3 region has 15 residues. In DNA, the CDR3 is TGTGCCAGCAGTTACACCAGACAGGGGGAGACTGAAGCTTTCTTT. Translated: CASSYTRQGETEAFF.

The genes are TRBV11-1 and TRBJ2-1, with 11 bases aligning to TRBD2. The CDR3 consists of 16 residues. Germline V lookup: CDR1 SGHAT, CDR2 FQDESV (reference sequence). J was trimmed by 0 bases and V by 5 bases; bases with no gene match: 3. Here the CDR3 reads CASSVTSGSSYNEQFF. The CDR3 DNA sequence: TGTGCCAGCAGCGTAACTAGCGGGAGCTCCTACAATGAGCAGTTCTTC.

The V gene is TRBV12-2, the J gene TRBJ2-7; no DNA check was done on the table's D call, TRBD2. TRBV12-2 constitutes a pseudogene. The CDR3 sequence is 13 residues long. The CDR3: CASRLGSSYEQYF. CDR3 coding DNA: TGTGCAAGTCGCTTAGGGAGCTCCTACGAGCAGTACTTC.